A single sample gave rise to the 14 T cell receptor beta chains below, sequenced in a study of cytomegalovirus exposure and HLA in healthy donors. 60 Vbeta and 13 Jbeta primers were used in PCR. Sequencing was performed with immunoSEQ multiplex PCR; in TCRdb, only in-frame clones are kept and a portion is missing. The sample contains approximately 100,000 clones, 79% of which appear only once. Material: PBMCs. These receptors were taken from a female donor in good health and CMV-seropositive.

V gene TRBV5-1 combines with J gene TRBJ2-2; no clear D gene. The germline V and J ends were trimmed by 4 bases and 2 bases, with 9 bases remaining between them. The germline CDR1 and CDR2 sequences are SGHRS and YFSETQ. CDR3 size: 14 residues. The CDR3 region is CASSPTLNTGELFF. The DNA of the CDR3 is TGCGCCAGCAGCCCGACTCTTAACACCGGGGAGCTGTTTTTT.

This chain connects TRBV7-9 to TRBJ1-4; D gene ambiguous. The ends were cut back, 5 bases at V and 8 bases at J, with 21 bases in the middle. This CDR3 spans 16 amino acids. CDR1 is SEHNR and CDR2 is FQNEAQ in the germline V gene (reference sequence). The CDR3 DNA reads as TGTGCCAGCAGCCCTCCCTCGCAGGTCGATAGGGAAAAACTGTTTTTT. Its protein product is CASSPPSQVDREKLFF.

The rearrangement links TRBV7-9 to TRBJ1-4; no clear D gene. CDR3 size: 13 residues. The germline CDR1 and CDR2 sequences are SEHNR and FQNEAQ (reference sequence). The chain's CDR3 is CATREPTNEKLFF. The CDR3 region has the DNA TGTGCGACTCGGGAGCCAACTAATGAAAAACTGTTTTTT. The full variable domain, in which reference TRBV7-9 and TRBJ1-4 provide the parts outside the CDR3, is DTGVSQNPRHKITKRGQNVTFRCDPISEHNRLYWYRQTLGQGPEFLTYFQNEAQLEKSRLLSDRFSAERPKGSFSTLEIQRTEQGDSAMYLCATREPTNEKLFFGSGTQLSVL.

The V call is TRBV9, the J call TRBJ1-2, with a possible D match to TRBD1 (6 bases). V lost 0 bases and J 0 bases, leaving 9 bases between the germline ends. This CDR3 region has 15 residues. Germline CDR1 and CDR2: SGDLS and YYNGEE. CDR3 loop: CASSVGRTANYGYTF. The CDR3 DNA reads as TGTGCCAGCAGCGTAGGTAGGACAGCTAACTATGGCTACACCTTC.

On this clone itself: Its ends do not fully match the called genes, so a read error is possible. V is TRBV7-9 and J is TRBJ1-5, with D unresolved. Germline V gene lookup returns CDR1 SEHNR and CDR2 FQNEAQ (reference sequence). The CDR3 spans 14 residues. The CDR3 region is CSSSLSGRNQPQHF. CDR3 nucleotides: TGTTCCAGCAGCTTATCGGGTCGGAATCAGCCCCAGCATTTT.

This clone was detected a few times. Compared with germline, one end of the junction differs, possibly owing to a read error. The chain links TRBV7-2 to TRBJ2-5; TRBD2 might be the D (6 bases). Per germline, CDR1 SGHTA and CDR2 FQGNSA. The CDR3 length is 13 residues. The chain's CDR3 is CASSPPQTSPSNF. Written as DNA, the CDR3 is TGTGCCAGCAGCCCCCCTCAAACTAGCCCCTCTAACTTC.

This chain uses TRBV4-1 with TRBJ2-7, with 12 bases lining up with TRBD1. The V segment lost 3 bases and the J segment 6 bases; nucleotides outside the gene matches: 9. The CDR3 extends over 16 amino acids. Germline V lookup: CDR1 MGHRA, CDR2 YSYEKL. Here the CDR3 DNA reads TGCGCCAGCAGCCATGCACCGGGACAGGGGGCTTTCGAGCAGTACTTC. Translating it yields CASSHAPGQGAFEQYF.

The CDR3 coding sequence is TGCGCCAGCAGGGGACAGGGCGCCTATGGCTACACCTTC. Protein sequence: CASRGQGAYGYTF. The chain uses TRBV5-1 and TRBJ1-2; 9 nucleotides align to TRBD1. Trimming at V came to 5 bases and at J to 4 bases, leaving 3 bases not matched to a gene. CDR3 length: 13 residues. Germline-derived CDR1 and CDR2 are SGHRS and YFSETQ.

This chain links TRBV6-5 with TRBJ1-3; D is undetermined. V dropped 0 bases and J dropped 0 bases, with 6 bases sitting between them. The CDR3 spans 15 residues. From germline, CDR1 is MNHEY and CDR2 SVGAGI. The CDR3 DNA follows: TGTGCCAGCAGTTACTCGCCCGGCTCTGGAAACACCATATATTTT. It yields the protein CASSYSPGSGNTIYF.

J is TRBJ2-7 and V is TRBV2; possibly TRBD1 for D (5 bases). The CDR3 is 16 residues long. CDR1 and CDR2 from the germline V gene are SNHLY and FYNNEI. V lost 2 bases to trimming and J lost 5 bases, with 19 bases between them. In DNA, the CDR3 is TGTGCCAGCAGTGAACTAAAGGGGAAGCTGGGCCACGAGCAGTACTTC. This translates into CASSELKGKLGHEQYF.

In this sample, this clone turned up once. This chain connects TRBV29-1 to TRBJ1-2, with D hard to call. CDR1 is SQVTM, CDR2 ANQGSEA, per germline. The CDR3 covers 13 residues. The V gene lost 6 bases and the J gene lost 4 bases, with 15 bases spanning the gap. CDR3 loop: CSVNSEGSYGYTF. CDR3 in DNA: TGCAGCGTCAACAGCGAAGGGAGCTATGGCTACACCTTC.

The chain recombines TRBV11-2 with TRBJ2-5; D may be TRBD1 (6 bases). Germline values: CDR1 SGHAT, CDR2 FQNNGV. This CDR3 has 14 amino acids. V was cut by 5 bases and J by 5 bases, with 15 bases left in between. This chain's CDR3 is CASSRTGFEETQYF. The CDR3 region has the DNA TGTGCCAGCAGCCGCACAGGGTTCGAGGAGACCCAGTACTTC.

V and J are TRBV5-6 and TRBJ2-2; tentative D call: TRBD1 (5 bases). Between the trimmed V and J ends, which lost 2 bases and 4 bases, there was a span of 12 bases. This CDR3 contains 15 residues. CDR1 is SGHDT, CDR2 YYEEEE, per germline. The DNA for the CDR3 is TGTGCCAGCAGCTTCAGGGATCGAGCCACCGGGGAGCTGTTTTTT. Its translation is CASSFRDRATGELFF.

CDR3 in amino acids: CSATTNNYGYTF. The CDR3 DNA is TGCAGCGCGACGACAAATAACTATGGCTACACCTTC. The genes are TRBV29-1 and TRBJ1-2; D is undetermined. The CDR3 is 12 residues long. Trimming removed 7 bases from V and 1 base from J, with 10 bases in between. In germline, CDR1 is SQVTM, CDR2 ANQGSEA.